This TCR beta chain was identified during a study of shared clonotypes between healthy human individuals. Study-wide background: Donor ages ranged 18 to 49 years: a couple of women, a few men.

Across several immunoSEQ plates, the genomic DNA of each subset was split evenly. Measured with immunoSEQ multiplex PCR; TCRdb has only the in-frame clones, and not every one. The data contain approximately 1.1 million clones, 78% of them singletons. Germline V gene data show CDR1 as SGHNT and CDR2 as YENEEA. The CDR3 runs 13 residues. The ends were cut back, 2 bases at V and 3 bases at J, with 8 bases in the middle. This clone has a handful of counts. Its cognate antigen is unknown. The same CDR3 arises from other DNA sequences in this sample as well. Overall study findings and caveats: Sampling included only blood; tissue repertoires likely differ. For naive CD4 cells, roughly 4.8% of clonotypes were shared across a handful of donors.

Sequencing used memory CD4+ T cells from PBMCs. Specified subset: CD45RA-negative fraction. The origin of this receptor is a man between 18 and 35 years old in good health. Some clones in this sample may be carry-over from other donors' samples. V usage is TRBV11-3 and J usage is TRBJ2-7, with D possibly matching TRBD1 (5 bases). The CDR3 spells CASSLQGGYEQYF. The CDR3 bases are TGTGCCAGCAGCTTACAGGGCGGCTACGAGCAGTACTTC.